Listed below are T cell receptor beta chains from one sample, sequenced in a study of radiotherapy plus CTLA-4 blockade in lung cancer. Produced via immunoSEQ multiplex PCR; TCRdb's table is partial and in-frame only. This table holds fewer than 150,000 clones, roughly 74% found once. This sample comprised peripheral blood, obtained from a patient treated with radiotherapy plus ipilimumab. These receptors were collected from a human donor with non-small cell lung cancer who had a partial response to radiotherapy plus ipilimumab. Each CDR3 is given with its conserved first and last residue. Each record gives: CDR3 length, J gene, D gene, clone size, V gene, CDR3 protein, CDR3 DNA. D genes are given only for firm matches. For some rows the clone size is stated as once, few or many, or as a class when expanded; others skip it.

cdr3_length: 14
j_call: TRBJ1-1
d_call: -
clone_size: -
v_call: TRBV5-1
cdr3_aa: CASSLGGENTEAFF
cdr3_nt: TGCGCCAGCAGCTTGGGAGGTGAGAACACTGAAGCTTTCTTT

cdr3_length: 14
j_call: TRBJ2-7
d_call: -
clone_size: -
v_call: TRBV7-9
cdr3_aa: CASSRTVANHEQYF
cdr3_nt: TGTGCCAGCAGCCGAACGGTTGCGAACCACGAGCAGTACTTC

cdr3_length: 11
j_call: TRBJ1-2
d_call: -
clone_size: -
v_call: TRBV29-1
cdr3_aa: CSGGGDYGYTF
cdr3_nt: TGCAGTGGTGGGGGGGACTATGGCTACACCTTC

cdr3_length: 13
j_call: TRBJ2-2
d_call: -
clone_size: -
v_call: TRBV9
cdr3_aa: CASSVDGIGELFF
cdr3_nt: TGTGCCAGCAGCGTAGACGGTATCGGGGAGCTGTTTTTT

cdr3_length: 14
j_call: TRBJ1-1
d_call: -
clone_size: -
v_call: TRBV18
cdr3_aa: CASSPPSVNTEAFF
cdr3_nt: TGTGCCAGCTCACCACCCTCGGTGAACACTGAAGCTTTCTTT

cdr3_length: 15
j_call: TRBJ1-1
d_call: -
clone_size: -
v_call: TRBV4-1
cdr3_aa: CASSQDPGRNTEAFF
cdr3_nt: TGCGCCAGCAGCCAAGATCCCGGTAGGAACACTGAAGCTTTCTTT

cdr3_length: 15
j_call: TRBJ2-2
d_call: TRBD1
clone_size: -
v_call: TRBV4-1
cdr3_aa: CASSPQGALTGELFF
cdr3_nt: TGCGCCAGCAGCCCCCAGGGGGCGCTCACCGGGGAGCTGTTTTTT

cdr3_length: 11
j_call: TRBJ2-5
d_call: -
clone_size: -
v_call: TRBV20-1
cdr3_aa: CSAQLASNQYF
cdr3_nt: TGCAGTGCTCAACTAGCTAGCAACCAGTACTTC

cdr3_length: 15
j_call: TRBJ2-1
d_call: -
clone_size: once
v_call: TRBV5-1
cdr3_aa: CASSFPVSSYNEQFF
cdr3_nt: TGCGCCAGCAGCTTCCCTGTGAGCTCCTACAATGAGCAGTTCTTC

cdr3_length: 13
j_call: TRBJ1-2
d_call: -
clone_size: -
v_call: TRBV28
cdr3_aa: CASSPRGPYGYTF
cdr3_nt: TGTGCCAGCAGTCCCAGGGGCCCTTATGGCTACACCTTC

cdr3_length: 15
j_call: TRBJ1-1
d_call: TRBD1
clone_size: once
v_call: TRBV7-2
cdr3_aa: CASSPKGQGTTEAFF
cdr3_nt: TGTGCCAGCAGCCCCAAGGGACAGGGGACTACTGAAGCTTTCTTT

cdr3_length: 12
j_call: TRBJ1-1
d_call: -
clone_size: -
v_call: TRBV10-1
cdr3_aa: CASSRDMTEAFF
cdr3_nt: TGCGCCAGCAGCCGGGACATGACTGAAGCTTTCTTT

cdr3_length: 15
j_call: TRBJ2-2
d_call: TRBD2
clone_size: -
v_call: TRBV18
cdr3_aa: CASSQLAENTGELFF
cdr3_nt: TGTGCCAGCTCACAACTAGCGGAGAACACCGGGGAGCTGTTTTTT

cdr3_length: 12
j_call: TRBJ2-1
d_call: -
clone_size: -
v_call: TRBV6-5
cdr3_aa: CASSYSRYEQFF
cdr3_nt: TGTGCCAGCAGTTACTCGAGGTATGAGCAGTTCTTC

cdr3_length: 15
j_call: TRBJ2-7
d_call: -
clone_size: once
v_call: TRBV28
cdr3_aa: CASRVSSASHYEQYF
cdr3_nt: TGTGCCAGCAGGGTATCTAGCGCATCGCACTACGAGCAGTACTTC

cdr3_length: 14
j_call: TRBJ1-5
d_call: -
clone_size: -
v_call: TRBV28
cdr3_aa: CASRPSSTGQPQHF
cdr3_nt: TGTGCCAGCAGACCCAGCTCAACCGGGCAGCCCCAGCATTTT

cdr3_length: 16
j_call: TRBJ1-1
d_call: TRBD1
clone_size: -
v_call: TRBV5-1
cdr3_aa: CASSLYPTGVNTEAFF
cdr3_nt: TGCGCCAGCAGCTTGTATCCGACAGGGGTAAACACTGAAGCTTTCTTT

cdr3_length: 15
j_call: TRBJ2-5
d_call: TRBD2
clone_size: once
v_call: TRBV5-1
cdr3_aa: CASSLEASGSETQYF
cdr3_nt: TGCGCCAGCAGCTTGGAGGCAAGCGGGAGTGAGACCCAGTACTTC

cdr3_length: 16
j_call: TRBJ1-1
d_call: -
clone_size: few
v_call: TRBV6-5
cdr3_aa: CASSYGTPIMNTEAFF
cdr3_nt: TGTGCCAGCAGTTATGGGACTCCGATTATGAACACTGAAGCTTTCTTT

cdr3_length: 13
j_call: TRBJ2-2
d_call: -
clone_size: many
v_call: TRBV19
cdr3_aa: CASTPAGNGELFF
cdr3_nt: TGTGCCAGCACCCCCGCGGGTAACGGGGAGCTGTTTTTT

cdr3_length: 13
j_call: TRBJ2-1
d_call: TRBD1
clone_size: -
v_call: TRBV10-1
cdr3_aa: CASSQGPHNEQFF
cdr3_nt: TGCGCCAGCTCACAGGGGCCCCACAATGAGCAGTTCTTC

cdr3_length: 14
j_call: TRBJ1-1
d_call: -
clone_size: -
v_call: TRBV6-5
cdr3_aa: CASSYSARRTEAFF
cdr3_nt: TGTGCCAGCAGTTATTCCGCCAGGCGCACTGAAGCTTTCTTT

cdr3_length: 16
j_call: TRBJ2-6
d_call: TRBD1
clone_size: -
v_call: TRBV10-1
cdr3_aa: CASSPTGNRGANVLTF
cdr3_nt: TGCGCCAGCAGTCCGACAGGGAATAGAGGGGCCAACGTCCTGACTTTC